This T cell receptor beta chain emerged from a study of cytomegalovirus exposure and HLA in healthy donors. Study at large: An early data release held about 85 million unique TCRs from HLA-typed donors. Study-wide points: Further analysis was carried out later, and it showed several of the most significant clusters appearing linked to common viral pathogens. Reported results showed that the classifier diagnosed cytomegalovirus status with high specificity and sensitivity. TCR beta V segments were, for the most part, productive about 87% or about 30% of the time in an earlier analysis.

As to this clone: What it recognizes is unknown.

PCR employed 60 Vbeta and 13 Jbeta primers. TCRdb keeps only in-frame clones here, not all; method: immunoSEQ multiplex PCR. The sample records over 85,000 clones, 75% to 80% being singletons. This CDR3 spans 16 amino acids. Germline V gene lookup returns CDR1 LNHDA and CDR2 SQIVND (reference sequence). V gave up 4 bases and J gave up 5 bases, with 21 bases separating them. This clonotype originated in a male donor in good health and CMV-seropositive. The chain is built from TRBV19 and TRBJ2-7; perhaps TRBD1 as D (8 bases). Input material: PBMCs. Here the CDR3 reads CASSTRQGRAGNEQYF. CDR3 bases: TGTGCCAGTAGTACCAGACAGGGGAGGGCAGGCAACGAGCAGTACTTC.